Listed below are T cell receptor beta chains from one sample, sequenced in a study of T cell changes during pregnancy in multiple sclerosis. Clones were sequenced by immunoSEQ multiplex PCR, and TCRdb holds only the in-frame ones, with some missing. The repertoire holds tens of thousands of clones, more than 80% seen once, with 0.65% to 1% in the top ten. The sample here was peripheral blood, taken in the second trimester of pregnancy. These receptor sequences come from a female donor with multiple sclerosis, enrolled in a pregnancy study. Both conserved end residues are part of each CDR3. The D gene is left open where the match is weak. Clone size, where shown, is once, few, many, or a class for clones that have expanded.

size	D	V	J	DNA	CDR3
NA	NA	TRBV19	TRBJ1-3	TGTGCCAGTACCCCCAACAGGTCTGGAAACACCATATATTTT	CASTPNRSGNTIYF
once	TRBD1	TRBV13	TRBJ1-2	TGTGCCAGCAGAAGACAGGGGGACGTTAACTATGGCTACACCTTC	CASRRQGDVNYGYTF
NA	TRBD2	TRBV25-1	TRBJ2-5	TGTGCCAGCAGTGATCTTGCTAGCGGGGTCCCTGAGACCCAGTACTTC	CASSDLASGVPETQYF
NA	TRBD2	TRBV30	TRBJ2-6	TGTGCCTGGGCTCAGCGGGGGCTCTCTGGGGCCAACGTCCTGACTTTC	CAWAQRGLSGANVLTF
NA	NA	TRBV18	TRBJ2-5	TGTGCCAGCTCACCATACAATCCGGAGACCCAGTACTTC	CASSPYNPETQYF
NA	TRBD1	TRBV19	TRBJ1-1	TGTGCCAGTAGTATTGGGACAGGGGGCACTGAAGCTTTCTTT	CASSIGTGGTEAFF
NA	TRBD1	TRBV10-3	TRBJ1-5	TGTGCCATCAGTGAGGAAGACAGGGGGCATCAGCCCCAGCATTTT	CAISEEDRGHQPQHF
NA	NA	TRBV4-1	TRBJ1-3	TGCGCCAGCAGCCGAGTTGAGGACACCATATATTTT	CASSRVEDTIYF
NA	NA	TRBV18	TRBJ1-6	TGTGCCAGCTCACCCAAAATGGGACTTATCAATTCACCCCTCCACTTT	CASSPKMGLINSPLHF
NA	TRBD2	TRBV6-1	TRBJ2-2	TGTGCCAGCAGTGCAGAGGGACTAGTGCCCGGGGAGCTGTTTTTT	CASSAEGLVPGELFF
NA	TRBD2	TRBV5-4	TRBJ2-3	TGTGCCAGCAGCGGCAGACTAGCGGGGGAGCGCCCTAGCACAGATACGCAGTATTTT	CASSGRLAGERPSTDTQYF
NA	TRBD1	TRBV6-1	TRBJ2-7	TGTGCCAGCAGTGTCCAAGTGGACAGGGTTCTCCCCTACGAGCAGTACTTC	CASSVQVDRVLPYEQYF
NA	NA	TRBV6-1	TRBJ2-3	TGTGCCAGCAGTGATTGGCAGGGCACAGATACGCAGTATTTT	CASSDWQGTDTQYF
NA	TRBD2	TRBV19	TRBJ2-5	TGTGCCAGTAGTTCTCGGACTAGCCCCCAGTACTTC	CASSSRTSPQYF
NA	NA	TRBV27	TRBJ2-5	TGTGCCACCGGAGACGGGTTAGAGACCCAGTACTTC	CATGDGLETQYF
few	TRBD2	TRBV9	TRBJ2-2	TGTGCCAGCAGCCCCCGGCGGACGGGGGGGACCGGGGAGCTGTTTTTT	CASSPRRTGGTGELFF
few	NA	TRBV14	TRBJ1-2	TGTGCCAGCAGCCAAGGGCGGAACTATGGCTACACCTTC	CASSQGRNYGYTF
NA	NA	TRBV30	TRBJ1-2	TGTGCCTACGTAGGGGATAACTATGGCTACACCTTC	CAYVGDNYGYTF
NA	NA	TRBV7-2	TRBJ2-7	TGTGCCAGCAGTTCAGGGGATGGGCAGTACTTC	CASSSGDGQYF
NA	TRBD1	TRBV13	TRBJ1-1	TGTGCCAGCAGCCGACCTACAGGGGGGAACACTGAAGCTTTCTTT	CASSRPTGGNTEAFF
NA	NA	TRBV6-1	TRBJ1-1	TGTGCCAGCAGTGAAGCGGAGGGGCTATTGAACACTGAAGCTTTCTTT	CASSEAEGLLNTEAFF
NA	NA	TRBV5-6	TRBJ1-4	TGTGCCAGCAGCTCCGTAAATGAAAAACTGTTTTTT	CASSSVNEKLFF
NA	NA	TRBV7-8	TRBJ1-2	TGTGCCAGCAGCCCACGGGGGTTTGGCGATGGCTACACCTTC	CASSPRGFGDGYTF
NA	NA	TRBV7-2	TRBJ1-1	TGTGCCAGCAGTCCCGCGCAGGGTCAGAACACTGAAGCTTTCTTT	CASSPAQGQNTEAFF